The rows below give T cell receptor beta chains drawn from one sample of a study of blood T cells in healthy people across ages. TCRdb itself ran the 5' RACE reads through MiXCR, one entry per CDR3 protein. The sample records about 730,000 distinct CDR3 sequences, roughly 44% being singletons. Input material: blood. Receptors originate from a woman aged 55 to 70 in good health. CDR3s include the opening cysteine and the closing phenylalanine or tryptophan. D genes are given only for firm matches. The size of a clone is reported for some rows only, either as once, few or many, or as a class for expanded clones.

TRBJ2-7 - - TRBV5-1 TGCGCCAGCAGCCTCAGGAGTCAAACCTACGAGCAGTACTTC CASSLRSQTYEQYF
TRBJ1-2 TRBD1 few TRBV20-1 TGCAGTGCTAACCAGGGGGGCTATGGCTACACCTTC CSANQGGYGYTF
TRBJ2-1 TRBD2 few TRBV29-1 TGCAGCGTTGTAAGTCTAGCGGATATATACAATGAGCAGTTCTTC CSVVSLADIYNEQFF
TRBJ2-5 TRBD2 - TRBV7-2 TGTGCCAGCAGCTCTAGCGGGGGGCGGAGCCAAGAGACCCAGTACTTC CASSSSGGRSQETQYF
TRBJ2-7 TRBD2 - TRBV15 TGTGCCACCAGCAGAGATGGCGGACTAGCGGGAAACAAGCGGTACTTC CATSRDGGLAGNKRYF
TRBJ2-7 TRBD2 - TRBV29-1 TGCAGCGTCGACTCGGGACTAGCGGGGACCACCTACGAGCAGTACTTC CSVDSGLAGTTYEQYF
TRBJ2-3 TRBD2 few TRBV7-2 TGTGCCAGCAGCGTTAGCGGGGGGGACACAGATACGCAGTATTTT CASSVSGGDTDTQYF
TRBJ2-1 - many TRBV21-1 TGTGCCAGCAGCCCCCCCGAGCAGTTCTTC CASSPPEQFF
TRBJ2-7 - many TRBV27 TGTGCCAGCAGCTACTTTTCGGGGCACTACGAGCAGTACTTC CASSYFSGHYEQYF
TRBJ2-1 TRBD2 - TRBV7-3 TGTGCCAGCAGGTATAGCGGGGGGGACTACAATGAGCAGTTCTTC CASRYSGGDYNEQFF
TRBJ1-1 - few TRBV7-2 TGTGCCAGCAGCTTAGGTTTCAGTGTGAACACTGAAGCTTTCTTT CASSLGFSVNTEAFF
TRBJ2-3 - - TRBV3-1 TGTGCCAGCAGCCAAGTTCCAACCATCACAGATACGCAGTATTTT CASSQVPTITDTQYF
TRBJ1-6 TRBD1 - TRBV13 TGTGCCAGCAGCCGGGGACAGGGGGCGGCACCCCTCCACTTT CASSRGQGAAPLHF
TRBJ2-7 TRBD2 - TRBV12-3/TRBV12-4 TGTGCCAGCAGCCGTGGGGGGGTCGCTATTTACGAGCAGTACTTC CASSRGGVAIYEQYF
TRBJ2-3 TRBD2 once TRBV4-1 TGCGCCAGCAGCCAACGTACGGGGGGGGTTGGAGATACGCAGTATTTT CASSQRTGGVGDTQYF
TRBJ2-3 - - TRBV7-2 TGTGCCAGTAGGCCTAGGGGCCCAGATACGCAGTATTTT CASRPRGPDTQYF
TRBJ2-1 - few TRBV3-1 TGTGCCAGCAGGGACGGGACGGCCCCCAATGAGCAGTTCTTC CASRDGTAPNEQFF
TRBJ2-1 TRBD2 - TRBV20-1 TGCAGTGCTAGAGCAGGTAGCGGGAGCTACAATGAGCAGTTCTTC CSARAGSGSYNEQFF
TRBJ2-7 - - TRBV10-3 TGTGCCATCAGTGACCCGGGGACGGGAGTTGAAAGCGGCAAACCCTACGAGCAGTACTTC CAISDPGTGVESGKPYEQYF
TRBJ2-5 - - TRBV10-2 TGCGCCAGCAGTGAGCACCCTCGAGCCAGAGAAGAGACCCAGTACTTC CASSEHPRAREETQYF
TRBJ2-4 - many TRBV6-1 TGTGCCAGCAGCGAGTCGGCACGGAACATTCAGTACTTC CASSESARNIQYF
TRBJ2-3 - few TRBV13 TGTGCCAGCAGCTTAGAGGTAACCCCCTATACGCAGTATTTT CASSLEVTPYTQYF
TRBJ2-3 - - TRBV6-2/TRBV6-3 TGTGCCAGCAGTACCAACGGTGTAGCGTTTAGCACAGATACGCAGTATTTT CASSTNGVAFSTDTQYF
TRBJ2-1 TRBD1 - TRBV9 TGTGCCAGCAGTCCCCCTGATAACAGGGGTGGTGAGACCCAGTTCTTC CASSPPDNRGGETQFF
TRBJ2-7 TRBD2 - TRBV11-3 TGTGCCAGCAGCAAAGGACTAGCGGGAAGGGACGAGCAGTACTTC CASSKGLAGRDEQYF
TRBJ1-2 - - TRBV6-5 TGTGCCAGCAGACCAGCAACAGGTGCCTATGGCTACACCTTC CASRPATGAYGYTF
TRBJ2-7 - few TRBV12-3/TRBV12-4 TGTGCCAGCAGTTTAGGGGCCTACAATGAGCAGTACTTC CASSLGAYNEQYF